This T cell receptor beta chain was sequenced in a study of metastatic and nonmetastatic thyroid tumors. Overall study: The study looked at repertoires side by side in blood and in tumor or nodule tissue from malignant and benign thyroid patients.

Among the patients, none had received any treatment before thyroid surgery. Study-level results: Compared with benign nodules, malignant thyroid tumors were reported to have significantly higher TCR beta diversity in both blood and tumor.

This clone was seen ten or more times. Its antigen is undetermined. Study processing details: Using the CDR3 differences seen across clinicopathological groups, the authors built a distant-metastasis classifier for papillary thyroid cancer, which was meant to discriminate distant-metastatic patients. From the PCR reads, TCRdb re-called clones with MiXCR. The V and J calls and clone size come from TCRdb's table, not from the authors' own analysis. This table has roughly 63,000 clones, 15% to 20% appearing once. The CDR3 has 14 residues. V lost 7 bases and J lost 1, with 14 bases in between. Germline V gene lookup returns CDR1 MNHNS and CDR2 SASEGT.

The chain is built from TRBV6-1 and TRBJ2-7; D uncertain. The sequenced sample consisted of blood. The sequence came from a male donor with papillary thyroid cancer or a benign thyroid nodule (not recorded which). Some clones in this sample may be carry-over from other donors' samples. As DNA, the CDR3 is TGTGCCAGCATCATCGGCGGCCATTCCTACGAGCAGTACTTC. Translation gives CASIIGGHSYEQYF.